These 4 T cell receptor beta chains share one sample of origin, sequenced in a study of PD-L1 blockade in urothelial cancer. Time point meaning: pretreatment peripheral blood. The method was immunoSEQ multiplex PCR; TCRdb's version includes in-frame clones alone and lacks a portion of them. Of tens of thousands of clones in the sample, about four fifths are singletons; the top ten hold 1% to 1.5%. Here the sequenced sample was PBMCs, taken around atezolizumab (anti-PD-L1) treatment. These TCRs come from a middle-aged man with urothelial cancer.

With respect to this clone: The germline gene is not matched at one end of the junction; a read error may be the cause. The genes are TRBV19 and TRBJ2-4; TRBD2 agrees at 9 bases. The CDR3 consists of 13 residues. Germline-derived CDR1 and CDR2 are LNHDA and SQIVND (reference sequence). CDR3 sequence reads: CASSPSGGRGGSF. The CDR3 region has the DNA TGTGCCAGTAGCCCCAGCGGGGGGCGCGGGGGGAGTTTC.

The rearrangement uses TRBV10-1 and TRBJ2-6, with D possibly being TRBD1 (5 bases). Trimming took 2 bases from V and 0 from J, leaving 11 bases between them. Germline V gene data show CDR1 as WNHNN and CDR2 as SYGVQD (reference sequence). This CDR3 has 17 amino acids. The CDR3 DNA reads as TGCGCCAGCAGTGAGACCTGGACAATCTCTGGGGCCAACGTCCTGACTTTC. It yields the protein CASSETWTISGANVLTF.

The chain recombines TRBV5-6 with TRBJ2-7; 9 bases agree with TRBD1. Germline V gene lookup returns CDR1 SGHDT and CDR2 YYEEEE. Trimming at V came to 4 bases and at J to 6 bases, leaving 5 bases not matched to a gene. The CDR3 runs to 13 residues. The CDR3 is CASSPGQGREQYF. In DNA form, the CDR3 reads TGTGCCAGCAGCCCCGGACAGGGGCGCGAGCAGTACTTC.

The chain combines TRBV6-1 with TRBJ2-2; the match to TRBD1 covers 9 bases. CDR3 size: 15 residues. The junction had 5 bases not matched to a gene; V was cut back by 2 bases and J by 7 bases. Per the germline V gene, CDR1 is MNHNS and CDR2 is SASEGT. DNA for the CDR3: TGTGCCAGCAGTGAAAACACAGGGGGCATCGGGGAGCTGTTTTTT. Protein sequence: CASSENTGGIGELFF.